This T cell receptor beta chain was profiled in a study of breast tumors, draining lymph nodes, adjacent tissues. Study outcomes and limitations: Most tumor T cells seemingly derive from lymph node, then expand in tumor. Tumor repertoires ranked between lymph nodes and nontumor tissue in diversity, with V and J gene preferences.

Per the germline V gene, CDR1 is SNHLY and CDR2 is FYNNEI. The V and J ends lost 5 bases and 0 bases respectively, with 16 bases between them. The CDR3 is 16 residues long. TCRdb reanalysed the multiplex PCR reads using MiXCR and keeps one entry per CDR3 protein. This sample yields fewer than 200,000 distinct CDR3 sequences, of which 30% to 35% are seen a single time; about 3.9% belongs to the top ten. In regard to this clonotype: The antigen is unknown.

Axillary draining lymph nodes of breast cancer patients supplied the node samples. This TCR was recovered from a female donor with breast cancer. Some clones in this sample may be carry-over from other donors' samples. The source material was axillary lymph node tissue. The gene calls are TRBV2 and TRBJ1-2, with D uncertain. CDR3 nucleotide sequence: TGTGCCAGCAGTTTTCCCAGGAAGAGCGCTAACTATGGCTACACCTTC. It encodes CASSFPRKSANYGYTF.